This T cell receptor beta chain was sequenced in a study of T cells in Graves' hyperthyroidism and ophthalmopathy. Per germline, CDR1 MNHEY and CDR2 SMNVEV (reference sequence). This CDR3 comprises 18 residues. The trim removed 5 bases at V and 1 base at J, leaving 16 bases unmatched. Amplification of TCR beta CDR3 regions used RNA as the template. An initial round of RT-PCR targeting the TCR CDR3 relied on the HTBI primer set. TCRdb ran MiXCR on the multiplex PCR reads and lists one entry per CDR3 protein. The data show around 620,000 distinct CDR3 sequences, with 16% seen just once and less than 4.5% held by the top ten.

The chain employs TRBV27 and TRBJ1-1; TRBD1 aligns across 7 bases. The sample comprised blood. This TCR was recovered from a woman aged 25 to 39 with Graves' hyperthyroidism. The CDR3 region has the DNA TGTGCCAGCAGTGGGACCGGGACAGTTCTTGGGCGGAACACTGAAGCTTTCTTT. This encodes CASSGTGTVLGRNTEAFF.